This T cell receptor (beta chain) was sequenced for a study of CD8+ T cells in alopecia areata. Study background: Treatment with tofacitinib (6 to 18 months) was followed by 6 months off drug. Study-level points and caveats: Clonality in the scalp and expanded CD8+ clones ranked among the top 100 were significantly decreased by tofacitinib. Clonality in lesional scalp, especially alopecia totalis/universalis, exceeded that of normal scalp.

This clone was observed a handful of times. Its target is unknown. Treatment defined: oral pan-JAK inhibitor, 5-10 mg twice daily. Alopecia areata patients provided lesional scalp punch biopsies and peripheral blood, both collected for the study. Extracted RNA was reverse transcribed, and the resulting cDNA served as sequencing template. Assay used: immunoSEQ multiplex PCR; TCRdb lists only in-frame clones, some missing. The sample contains 250,000 to 350,000 clones, 60% of which appear only once. V gave up 7 bases and J gave up 2 bases; unmatched junction bases: 5. CDR3 size: 14 residues. Germline V gives CDR1 SQVTM, CDR2 ANQGSEA.

The receptor was isolated from a human donor with alopecia areata. V is TRBV29-1 and J is TRBJ1-1, with TRBD1 matching over 12 bases. Specimen: CD4+ T cells sorted from blood, collected at approximately week 51, from a patient treated with tofacitinib. The CDR3 DNA follows: TGCAGCGCGGGACAGGGGGCGGGTAACACTGAAGCTTTCTTT. This encodes CSAGQGAGNTEAFF.